Below are 30 T cell receptor beta chains sequenced from a single sample in a study of glioma-infiltrating T cells. Using RNA template, CDR3s of TCR alpha and beta were amplified with iRepertoire arm-PCR. TCRdb independently ran MiXCR on the multiplex PCR reads; one entry per CDR3 protein. Of about 400,000 distinct CDR3 sequences detected, around 45% appear once; the ten largest clones hold approximately 12%. Sequencing was carried out using glioma tissue, nonneoplastic brain tissue, or PBMCs (not recorded which). These receptors were obtained from a human donor with low-grade glioma or glioblastoma, undergoing nonglioma brain surgery, or in good health (not recorded which).

The chain recombines TRBV27 with TRBJ2-7; 7 positions agree with TRBD2. CDR3 size: 16 residues. The V and J ends lost 7 bases and 0 bases, in that order; junction bases with no gene match: 12. In germline, CDR1 is MNHEY, CDR2 SMNVEV (reference sequence). CDR3 loop: CASKPRGDFYSYEQYF. The CDR3, as DNA: TGTGCCAGCAAGCCCCGGGGGGACTTTTACTCCTACGAGCAGTACTTC.

The gene calls are TRBV20-1 and TRBJ2-1; TRBD2 matches 7 bases. Germline V lookup: CDR1 DFQATT, CDR2 SNEGSKA (reference sequence). With V trimmed by 7 bases and J by 5 bases, 11 bases remained unmatched. The CDR3 sequence is 14 residues long. As DNA, the CDR3 is TGCAGTGATCACCAACGACTAGCAGACAATGAGCAGTTCTTC. The encoded protein is CSDHQRLADNEQFF.

On this clonotype itself: The junction departs from germline at one end; a sequencing error may be responsible. The chain couples TRBV28 to TRBJ2-1; D is possibly TRBD1 (5 bases). Per the germline V gene, CDR1 is MDHEN and CDR2 is SYDVKM. This CDR3 has 16 residues. The CDR3 bases are TGTGCCGGCAGACCCGCCCAGGGCAAAAGCCACAATGAGCAGTTCTTC. It is translated as CAGRPAQGKSHNEQFF. Drawing the rest from reference TRBV28 and TRBJ2-1, the complete variable domain is DVKVTQSSRYLVKRTGEKVFLECVQDMDHENMFWYRQDPGLGLRLIYFSYDVKMKEKGDIPEGYSVSREKKERFSLILESASTNQTSMYLCAGRPAQGKSHNEQFFGPGTRLTVL.

This chain uses TRBV19 with TRBJ1-1; 10 bases are shared with TRBD1. This CDR3 region has 14 residues. CDR1 and CDR2 (germline): LNHDA, SQIVND (reference sequence). The ends lost 4 bases at V and 5 bases at J; junction bases unmatched: 4. CDR3 protein: CASSTGQGYTEAFF. CDR3 coding DNA: TGTGCCAGTAGTACGGGACAGGGGTATACTGAAGCTTTCTTT.

This clonotype was counted many times. The DNA of the CDR3 is TGTGCCAGCCACGAAGGCTCCCTTGGCGAGCAGTACTTC. Translation gives CASHEGSLGEQYF. The rearrangement joins TRBV6-2 or TRBV6-3 to TRBJ2-7; unclear D gene. V was pared by 8 bases and J by 6 bases, with 17 bases between. CDR3 length equals 13 residues. Germline V gene data show CDR1 as MNHEY and CDR2 as SVGEGT.

Only a few counts were recorded for this clonotype. This chain links TRBV11-2 with TRBJ1-6, with a tentative D call TRBD1 (5 bases). The V end was cut by 3 bases, the J end by 7 bases, with 7 bases between. Germline CDR1 SGHAT, CDR2 FQNNGV. This CDR3 comprises 13 residues. CDR3 region: CASSLGENSPLHF. DNA for the CDR3: TGTGCCAGCAGCTTGGGGGAAAATTCACCCCTCCACTTT. The full variable domain, with the rest looked up from reference TRBV11-2 and TRBJ1-6, is EAGVAQSPRYKIIEKRQSVAFWCNPISGHATLYWYQQILGQGPKLLIQFQNNGVVDDSQLPKDRFSAERLKGVDSTLKIQPAKLEDSAVYLCASSLGENSPLHFGNGTRLTVT.

To note about this clonotype: A much larger clone is a single base away; this may be a read error. This chain links TRBV27 with TRBJ2-7, with D unresolved. There are 14 residues in the CDR3. The V gene's germline CDR1 is MNHEY and CDR2 SMNVEV (reference sequence). As DNA, the CDR3 is TGTGCCGGCAGCCCGGGCATCTACTCCTACGAGCAGTACTTC. This translates into CAGSPGIYSYEQYF.

Points on this clonotype: This sequence may be a read error, since a much larger clone differs from it by one base. V and J are TRBV27 and TRBJ2-3; D gene ambiguous. V was pared by 4 bases and J by 5 bases, with 13 bases between. Per the germline V gene, CDR1 is MNHEY and CDR2 is SMNVEV (reference sequence). The CDR3 extends over 14 amino acids. The CDR3 bases are TGTGCCAGCAGTTACCATGGAGATCAAGATACGCAGTATTTT. Its translation is CASSYHGDQDTQYF.

This clonotype was seen just once. One base away lies a much larger clone, so this may be a sequencing read error. The chain is built from TRBV4-2 and TRBJ2-7; 7 nucleotides align to TRBD1. The CDR3 is 15 amino acids. CDR1 and CDR2 (germline): LGHNA, YNFKEQ. The CDR3 DNA reads as TGTGCCAGCAGCCAAGAAAGAACGGGACAGTACGAGCAGAACTTC. This sequence encodes CASSQERTGQYEQNF.

This clonotype was counted between two and nine times. The V call is TRBV28, the J call TRBJ1-1; perhaps TRBD1 as D (5 bases). V lost 5 bases, J lost 6 bases, and 10 bases lay in between. The CDR3 covers 12 residues. Germline CDR1 MDHEN, CDR2 SYDVKM. This chain's CDR3 is CASSDSGAEAFF. CDR3 DNA: TGTGCCAGCAGTGATTCGGGGGCTGAAGCTTTCTTT.

The chain combines TRBV19 with TRBJ1-1; D unresolved. In germline, CDR1 is LNHDA, CDR2 SQIVND (reference sequence). The CDR3 runs to 13 residues. V was trimmed by 5 bases and J by 2 bases, leaving 9 bases between them. CDR3 sequence: CASSSQVNTEAFF. In DNA form, the CDR3 reads TGTGCCAGTAGTTCTCAAGTAAACACTGAAGCTTTCTTT.

V usage is TRBV2 and J usage is TRBJ2-7, with a weak D call TRBD2 (5 bases). This CDR3 is built from 13 residues. CDR1 is SNHLY, CDR2 FYNNEI, per germline. Trimming took off 3 bases at V and 2 bases at J, with 8 bases between the two ends. CDR3 sequence (DNA): TGTGCCAGCAGTGACGGGAATACCTACGAGCAGTACTTC. As protein: CASSDGNTYEQYF.

This clonotype was recorded at least ten times. The gene calls are TRBV20-1 and TRBJ2-1; 7 nucleotides match TRBD2. Germline V gives CDR1 DFQATT, CDR2 SNEGSKA (reference sequence). The CDR3 is made up of 17 amino acids. Losses at the gene ends were 3 bases for V and 8 bases for J; bases not matched to a gene: 19. CDR3 DNA: TGCAGTGCTAGCTACAGAGTGATCCCTAGCGGTGGGCATGAGCAGTTCTTC. Protein product: CSASYRVIPSGGHEQFF.

The rearrangement uses TRBV12-3 or TRBV12-4 and TRBJ1-6, with D hard to call. The germline V and J ends were trimmed by 1 base and 9 bases, with 7 bases remaining between them. This CDR3 comprises 13 residues. The CDR3 spells CASSLVVGSPLHF. The CDR3 DNA is TGTGCCAGCAGTTTAGTTGTAGGTTCACCCCTCCACTTT.

Turning to this clonotype: A read error may account for a junction end that differs from germline. The chain joins TRBV24-1 to TRBJ2-3; weak D call: TRBD2 (5 bases). The length of the CDR3 is 16 residues. CDR1 and CDR2 (germline): KGHDR, SFDVKD. The CDR3 nucleotides are TGTGGCACCAGTGGTGGGATAGTGGGAGTCACAGATACGCAGTATTTT. Its protein product is CGTSGGIVGVTDTQYF.

The chain joins TRBV15 to TRBJ1-4; TRBD1 matches at 7 bases. The germline V gene has CDR1 LNHNV and CDR2 YYDKDF (reference sequence). J gave up 8 bases and V 8 bases, and 8 bases lay outside the gene matches. The CDR3 contains 13 residues. The CDR3 loop is CATRLAGGEKLFF. The CDR3 nucleotides read TGTGCCACCCGACTGGCAGGGGGGGAAAAACTGTTTTTT.

This clonotype came up many times. The genes are TRBV6-1 and TRBJ2-3; 9 nucleotides align to TRBD2. V lost 8 bases and J lost 3; bases outside the gene matches: 9. From germline, CDR1 is MNHNS and CDR2 SASEGT. The CDR3 extends over 15 amino acids. The CDR3 sequence is CASAMFGLATDTQYF. The CDR3 nucleotides read TGTGCCAGCGCGATGTTCGGACTAGCGACAGATACGCAGTATTTT.

This clonotype was seen only a few times. J is TRBJ2-7 and V is TRBV7-2; D possibly corresponds to TRBD2 (6 bases). This CDR3 contains 14 residues. Trimming took off 1 base at V and 2 bases at J, with 9 bases between the two ends. Germline CDR1 reads SGHTA; CDR2 reads FQGNSA. The CDR3 DNA follows: TGTGCCAGCAGCTTAGATCCGGGAGCCTACGAGCAGTACTTC. Translating gives CASSLDPGAYEQYF.

V gene TRBV7-9 combines with J gene TRBJ2-1; weak D call: TRBD1 (6 bases). V was shortened by 2 bases and J by 7 bases, with 12 bases between the two germline ends. CDR3 length: 14 amino acids. CDR1 is SEHNR and CDR2 is FQNEAQ in the germline V gene (reference sequence). The CDR3 sequence is CASSLNLGGNEQFF. For the CDR3, the DNA is TGTGCCAGCAGCTTAAATCTAGGGGGTAATGAGCAGTTCTTC.

Concerning this clonotype: Given a much more abundant clone one base away, this may be a read error. The chain has TRBV28 and TRBJ1-1, with a tentative D call TRBD1 (6 bases). The CDR3 length is 14 residues. CDR1 and CDR2 from the germline V gene are MDHEN and SYDVKM. V was clipped by 7 bases and J by 6 bases, with 18 bases between them. CDR3 nucleotide sequence: TGTGCCAGCAATCCGGGACACAGTATCGCTGAAGCTTTCTTT. As protein: CASNPGHSIAEAFF.

This sequence joins TRBV18 and TRBJ2-1; D remains unclear. The CDR3 extends over 13 amino acids. Trimming took off 5 bases at V and 6 bases at J, with 11 bases between the two ends. Germline values: CDR1 KGHSH, CDR2 LQKENI. CDR3 sequence: CASSETYTNEQFF. The CDR3 DNA sequence: TGTGCCAGCTCAGAGACATATACCAATGAGCAGTTCTTC.

This clonotype was recorded a few times. The gene calls are TRBV2 and TRBJ1-1; TRBD1 matches at 7 bases. V trimming: 6 bases; J trimming: 0 bases; junction bases outside the gene matches: 1. CDR3 length equals 13 residues. Germline V lookup: CDR1 SNHLY, CDR2 FYNNEI. In DNA, the CDR3 is TGTGCCAGCAGGGACAGGTTGAACACTGAAGCTTTCTTT. Its protein is CASRDRLNTEAFF.

Concerning this clonotype itself: This may arise from a read error, as a much more abundant clone is one base away. The V and J genes are TRBV20-1 and TRBJ1-5, with D maybe TRBD1 (5 bases). This CDR3 has 13 residues. Trimming pared 4 bases from V and 5 bases from J, leaving 12 bases between. The germline V gene encodes CDR1 DFQATT and CDR2 SNEGSKA (reference sequence). CDR3 coding DNA: TGCAGTGCTACTCCGGGAGGGGATCAGCCCCAGCATTTT. Its protein product is CSATPGGDQPQHF.

A remark on this clonotype: A much bigger clone sits one base away, suggesting this may be a read error. The rearrangement uses TRBV28 and TRBJ1-2; D gene unclear. V was pared by 7 bases and J by 3 bases, with 15 bases between. Germline V gene data show CDR1 as MDHEN and CDR2 as SYDVKM. CDR3 length: 14 amino acids. The CDR3 coding sequence is TGTGCCAGCACCACTATTGGGAGAGACTATGGCTACACCTTC. Translated: CASTTIGRDYGYTF.

A remark on this clonotype: A read error may produce the germline difference seen at one junction end. This chain uses TRBV20-1 with TRBJ2-5, with D perhaps given as TRBD1 or TRBD2 (5 bases each). Germline V gene data show CDR1 as DFQATT and CDR2 as SNEGSKA (reference sequence). The CDR3 has 12 amino acids. CDR3 sequence: CSGREGPEAQYF. The CDR3 DNA sequence: TGCAGTGGTAGAGAGGGGCCGGAGGCCCAGTACTTC.

This clonotype was picked up a small number of times. The rearrangement links TRBV6-5 to TRBJ2-6; D possibly corresponds to TRBD1 (5 bases). The CDR3 is 18 amino acids. With 7 bases removed from V and 0 bases from J, the gap between germline ends came to 19 bases. Germline loops: CDR1 MNHEY, CDR2 SVGAGI. The CDR3 DNA reads TGTGCCAGCAAAGGGCAGGGAATATACCTCTCTGGGGCCAACGTCCTGACTTTC. Translated: CASKGQGIYLSGANVLTF.

This clonotype was seen at least ten times. V gene TRBV20-1 combines with J gene TRBJ1-3; D gene uncertain. V was clipped by 0 bases and J by 7 bases, with 13 bases between them. Germline lookup yields CDR1 DFQATT and CDR2 SNEGSKA (reference sequence). This CDR3 is 14 amino acids long. CDR3: CSARDRTGWNTIYF. Written as DNA, the CDR3 is TGCAGTGCTAGAGATCGAACGGGATGGAACACCATATATTTT.

This chain links TRBV7-2 with TRBJ1-2; 8 nucleotides agree with TRBD1. The germline gives CDR1 SGHTA, CDR2 FQGNSA. With 0 bases clipped from V and 0 bases from J, the junction kept 3 bases outside the gene matches. There are 16 residues in the CDR3. The CDR3 bases are TGTGCCAGCAGCTTAGCCCAGGGGGCGGCTAACTATGGCTACACCTTC. Protein sequence: CASSLAQGAANYGYTF.

This clonotype was detected many times. The chain links TRBV28 to TRBJ1-3; D is perhaps TRBD1 (5 bases). Deletions cut 6 bases from V and 0 bases from J, with 12 bases between. The CDR3 totals 15 residues. Germline loops: CDR1 MDHEN, CDR2 SYDVKM. CDR3 nucleotide sequence: TGTGCCAGCAGAAGACAGAGCGACTCTGGAAACACCATATATTTT. This gives the protein CASRRQSDSGNTIYF.

The chain combines TRBV7-9 with TRBJ2-3; TRBD2 matches 9 bases. This CDR3 region has 15 residues. Germline values: CDR1 SEHNR, CDR2 FQNEAQ (reference sequence). V lost 4 bases and J lost 4; bases outside the gene matches: 6. The CDR3 region is CASSSGLASADTQYF. The CDR3 nucleotides read TGTGCCAGCAGCTCGGGACTAGCAAGCGCAGATACGCAGTATTTT.